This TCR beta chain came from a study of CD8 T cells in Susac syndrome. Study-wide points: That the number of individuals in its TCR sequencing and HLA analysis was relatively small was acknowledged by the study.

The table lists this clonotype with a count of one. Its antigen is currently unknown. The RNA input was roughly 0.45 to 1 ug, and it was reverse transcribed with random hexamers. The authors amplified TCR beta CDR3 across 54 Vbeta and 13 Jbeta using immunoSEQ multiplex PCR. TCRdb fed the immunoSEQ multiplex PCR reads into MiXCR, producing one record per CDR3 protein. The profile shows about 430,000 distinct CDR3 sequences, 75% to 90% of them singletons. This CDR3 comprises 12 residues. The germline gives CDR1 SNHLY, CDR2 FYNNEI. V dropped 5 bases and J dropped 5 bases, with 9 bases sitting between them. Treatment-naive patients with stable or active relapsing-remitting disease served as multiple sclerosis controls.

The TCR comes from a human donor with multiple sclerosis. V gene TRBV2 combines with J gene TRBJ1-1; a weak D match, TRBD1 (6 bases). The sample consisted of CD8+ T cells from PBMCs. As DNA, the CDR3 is TGTGCCAGCAGTCGGGGGCCGACTGAAGCTTTCTTT. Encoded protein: CASSRGPTEAFF.